A selection of T cell receptor beta chains follows, all from one sample in a study of regulatory T cells in long-lasting Graves disease. TCRdb processed the multiplex PCR reads anew with MiXCR; each CDR3 protein has one entry. Seen here are approximately 480,000 distinct CDR3 sequences, roughly 15% observed once, and the top ten hold 12%. These same data were also listed under a study on T cells in Graves' hyperthyroidism and ophthalmopathy.

The sequenced sample was peripheral blood mononuclear cells (PBMCs), obtained at new diagnosis, from a patient treated with antithyroid drugs. These receptors all stem from a man aged 40-55 years with Graves disease. Both conserved end residues are part of each CDR3. Each record gives: CDR3 DNA, CDR3 protein, clone size, D gene, J gene, V gene. A D gene is named only where the DNA matches it firmly. Clone size is given for some rows only: seen once, a few or many times, or a class if the clone is expanded.

TGTGCCAGCAGCGAGCGGGAGAAAGGAGAGACCCAGTACTTC | CASSEREKGETQYF | many | TRBD2 | TRBJ2-5 | TRBV12-3/TRBV12-4
TGTGCCAGCAGCCCACGGCCCCAAAGTGACACCGGGGAGCTGTTTTTT | CASSPRPQSDTGELFF | - | - | TRBJ2-2 | TRBV9
TGTGCCAGCAGCAAGACTAGCGGGAGCCACGAGCAGTACTTC | CASSKTSGSHEQYF | many | TRBD2 | TRBJ2-7 | TRBV6-1
TGTGCCAGCAGCCAACGGACAGGGGGGTCCTACGAGCAGTACTTC | CASSQRTGGSYEQYF | many | TRBD1 | TRBJ2-7 | TRBV3-1
TGTGCCAGCGGTGAAGGGATAACCTACGAGCAGTACTTC | CASGEGITYEQYF | many | - | TRBJ2-7 | TRBV2
TGTGCCAGCAGCTTAAACGGGAGGGCATCCTACGAGCAGTACTTC | CASSLNGRASYEQYF | - | TRBD2 | TRBJ2-7 | TRBV7-2
TGTGCCAGCAGTTTATCGAACAGGGGGCAAACTACCTACGAGCAGTACTTC | CASSLSNRGQTTYEQYF | many | TRBD1 | TRBJ2-7 | TRBV28
TGTGCCAGCTCACCCCTCCTAACTAGCGGCACAAGGGATGGTGAGCAGTTCTTC | CASSPLLTSGTRDGEQFF | many | TRBD2 | TRBJ2-1 | TRBV18
TGTGCCAGCAGCTTAGAAGGACACGGAAACACTGAAGCTTTCTTT | CASSLEGHGNTEAFF | many | - | TRBJ1-1 | TRBV13
TGCGCCAGCAGCCAAGATCCAGGAGCAGACACAGATACGCAGTATTTT | CASSQDPGADTDTQYF | few | - | TRBJ2-3 | TRBV4-1
TGCGCCAGCAGCCAAGAATCTCAGCTTCGCTATGGCTACACCTTC | CASSQESQLRYGYTF | - | - | TRBJ1-2 | TRBV4-1
TGTGCCAGCAGCCTAGACCTGCGGAATACGCAGTATTTT | CASSLDLRNTQYF | many | - | TRBJ2-3 | TRBV11-2
TGTGCCAGCAGCGTACGGCGGGTCTACGAGCAGTACTTC | CASSVRRVYEQYF | many | - | TRBJ2-7 | TRBV11-2
TGTGCCAGCAGTCAAGAGCCATACTACGAGCAGTACTTC | CASSQEPYYEQYF | many | - | TRBJ2-7 | TRBV27
TGTGCCAGCAGCACCGAGGGTGGGAGGGGCTCCTACGAGCAGTACTTC | CASSTEGGRGSYEQYF | - | TRBD2 | TRBJ2-7 | TRBV7-2
TGCAGTGCTAGGGGTTACAGGGGGCGTTTCCACGAGCAGTACTTC | CSARGYRGRFHEQYF | many | TRBD1 | TRBJ2-7 | TRBV20-1
TGTGCCAGCAGCCAAGATGGGGGGCTAACTCAGTACTTC | CASSQDGGLTQYF | many | - | TRBJ2-4 | TRBV3-1
TGTGCCAGCAGTCCCCGCGGAGGTTATTCACCCCTCCACTTT | CASSPRGGYSPLHF | few | - | TRBJ1-6 | TRBV12-3/TRBV12-4
TGCGCCAGCAGCGAAGGGACCGGTTATGGCTACACCTTC | CASSEGTGYGYTF | - | - | TRBJ1-2 | TRBV5-1
TGTGCCAGCAGCCAAGATCGTGGAGGGGGCCCCTACAATGAGCAGTTCTTC | CASSQDRGGGPYNEQFF | - | - | TRBJ2-1 | TRBV3-1
TGTGCCAGCAGTTCCAGGCATAGGTACAATGAGCAGTTCTTC | CASSSRHRYNEQFF | many | - | TRBJ2-1 | TRBV28
TGCGCCAGCAGCCGGGTTGGCGGGAGAACAGATACGCAGTATTTT | CASSRVGGRTDTQYF | many | TRBD2 | TRBJ2-3 | TRBV4-1
TGTGCCTGGAGGCGCCGGGGGCGCGGAAATGAGCAGTTCTTC | CAWRRRGRGNEQFF | many | - | TRBJ2-1 | TRBV30
TGTGCCACCAGTGCTCTAGCTGATTCCTACAATGAGCAGTTCTTC | CATSALADSYNEQFF | - | - | TRBJ2-1 | TRBV15
TGCAGTGCGGGGGTCGGAGGCACTGAAGCTTTCTTT | CSAGVGGTEAFF | many | - | TRBJ1-1 | TRBV20-1
TGTGCCACCAAGGGGGCCGGGACAGAGAACACTGAAGCTTTCTTT | CATKGAGTENTEAFF | few | TRBD1 | TRBJ1-1 | TRBV24-1
TGTGCCAGCAGCACAGAACGGACAGGGGGAGGTCGTAACTATGGCTACACCTTC | CASSTERTGGGRNYGYTF | many | TRBD1 | TRBJ1-2 | TRBV11-2
TGCAGTGCGGGGGACAATAAGAACACCGGAGAGCTGTTTTTT | CSAGDNKNTGELFF | - | - | TRBJ2-2 | TRBV20-1
TGCAGCGTTGCGACCGAGCTCTATGGCTACACCTTC | CSVATELYGYTF | many | - | TRBJ1-2 | TRBV29-1
TGTGCCAGCAGCTGGGGGGGGGGGTACACAGATACGCAGTATTTT | CASSWGGGYTDTQYF | many | TRBD2 | TRBJ2-3 | TRBV11-2
TGTGCCACCAGTGATTTCCGCGGGAGTGCCACGAATGAGCAGTTCTTC | CATSDFRGSATNEQFF | many | TRBD2 | TRBJ2-1 | TRBV24-1
TGTGCCAGCAGTTATGGCGGGAGTCTGAATGAGCAGTTCTTC | CASSYGGSLNEQFF | many | TRBD2 | TRBJ2-1 | TRBV6-5
TGTAGTGCTAGACTAGCGGAAGCTAACTCCTACAATGAGCAGTTCTTC | CSARLAEANSYNEQFF | many | TRBD2 | TRBJ2-1 | TRBV20-1
TGTGCCAGCAGTTGGGAGGCATCCGATGAGCAGTTCTTC | CASSWEASDEQFF | many | - | TRBJ2-1 | TRBV7-3
TGTGCCAGCAGGCTATCCCATGAGCAGTTCTTC | CASRLSHEQFF | many | - | TRBJ2-1 | TRBV13
TGCAGTGCTAGAGTTGCAGGGATGGGTGGCTACACCTTC | CSARVAGMGGYTF | - | - | TRBJ1-2 | TRBV20-1
TGCGCCAGCAGCCCCAGCTCCCCCGGGGAGCTGTTTTTT | CASSPSSPGELFF | - | - | TRBJ2-2 | TRBV4-1
TGCAGTGCTAGGGAGGCGGCTAGCGGACCAGATACGCAGTATTTT | CSAREAASGPDTQYF | few | TRBD2 | TRBJ2-3 | TRBV20-1
TGCAGTGCCAGGGGACTTCGGACCTACGAGCAGTACTTC | CSARGLRTYEQYF | many | - | TRBJ2-7 | TRBV20-1
TGTGCCAGCAGTTCAGCCGGGACAGGTATTCAAGAGACCCAGTACTTC | CASSSAGTGIQETQYF | many | TRBD1 | TRBJ2-5 | TRBV28
TGCAGCGCCCGTAATGTCAGGGCTTTGAATGAGCAGTTCTTC | CSARNVRALNEQFF | - | - | TRBJ2-1 | TRBV29-1
TGTGCCACCAGTGACGCCTTATCTCGCGGGAGAATTGGAGAGCAGTACTTC | CATSDALSRGRIGEQYF | many | TRBD2 | TRBJ2-7 | TRBV24-1
TGCAGCGTTCACTCACTCACAGATACGCAGTATTTT | CSVHSLTDTQYF | - | - | TRBJ2-3 | TRBV29-1
TGTGCCAGCAGTTTTAGTGGGACAGGGGAACGTAACTATGGCTACACCTTC | CASSFSGTGERNYGYTF | many | TRBD1 | TRBJ1-2 | TRBV27